The present entry profiles one TCR beta chain with its context. This specimen belongs to a study of PD-L1 blockade in urothelial cancer. CDR3 length equals 15 residues. The germline V gene encodes CDR1 GTSNPN and CDR2 SVGIG (reference sequence). Germline trimming cut 7 bases from V and 2 bases from J; bases unmatched to any gene: 9. Clones were read by immunoSEQ multiplex PCR, and TCRdb kept only the in-frame ones, dropping some. Among about 100,000 clones, roughly 84% were seen once, and the ten largest hold 2% to 2.5%. Sequences were derived from PBMCs, sampled around atezolizumab (anti-PD-L1) treatment. The source is a man aged 45-65 years with urothelial cancer. The chain recombines TRBV30 with TRBJ2-5; 11 nucleotides line up with TRBD2. For the CDR3, the DNA is TGTGCCTATTCACCTAGCGGGAGGAAGCAAGAGACCCAGTACTTC. It yields the protein CAYSPSGRKQETQYF.